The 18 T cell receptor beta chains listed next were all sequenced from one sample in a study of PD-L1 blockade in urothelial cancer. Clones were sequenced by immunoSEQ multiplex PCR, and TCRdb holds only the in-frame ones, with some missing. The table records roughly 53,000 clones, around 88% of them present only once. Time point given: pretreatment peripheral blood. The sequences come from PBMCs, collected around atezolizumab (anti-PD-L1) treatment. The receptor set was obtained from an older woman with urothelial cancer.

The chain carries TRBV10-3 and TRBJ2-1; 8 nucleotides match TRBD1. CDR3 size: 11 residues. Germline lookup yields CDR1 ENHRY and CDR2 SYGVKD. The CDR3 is CATGGRNEQFF. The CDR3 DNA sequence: TGTGCAACAGGGGGTAGGAATGAGCAGTTCTTC.

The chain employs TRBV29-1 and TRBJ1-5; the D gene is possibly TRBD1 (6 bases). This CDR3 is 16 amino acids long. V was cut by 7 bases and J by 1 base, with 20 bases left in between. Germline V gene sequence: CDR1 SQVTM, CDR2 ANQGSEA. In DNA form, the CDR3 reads TGCAGCGCCTTCATTGGGGGCGTTGGGAGCAATCAGCCCCAGCATTTT. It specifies CSAFIGGVGSNQPQHF.

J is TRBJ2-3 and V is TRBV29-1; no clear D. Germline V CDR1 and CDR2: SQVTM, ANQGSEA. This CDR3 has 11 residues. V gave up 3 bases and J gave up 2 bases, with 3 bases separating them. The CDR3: CSVEATDTQYF. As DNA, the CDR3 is TGCAGCGTTGAGGCCACAGATACGCAGTATTTT.

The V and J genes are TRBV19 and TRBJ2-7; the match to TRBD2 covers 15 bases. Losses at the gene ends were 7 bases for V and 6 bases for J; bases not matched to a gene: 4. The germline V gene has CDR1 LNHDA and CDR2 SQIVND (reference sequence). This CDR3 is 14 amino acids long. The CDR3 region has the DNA TGTGCCAGTAACGGACTAGCGGGAGGGGGCGAGCAGTACTTC. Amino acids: CASNGLAGGGEQYF.

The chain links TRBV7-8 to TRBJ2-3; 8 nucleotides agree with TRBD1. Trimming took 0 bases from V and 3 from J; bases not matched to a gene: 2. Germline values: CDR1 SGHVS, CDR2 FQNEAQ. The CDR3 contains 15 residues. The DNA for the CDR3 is TGTGCCAGCAGCTTAGCTACAGGGGGGACAGATACGCAGTATTTT. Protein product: CASSLATGGTDTQYF. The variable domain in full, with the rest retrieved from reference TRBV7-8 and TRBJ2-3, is GAGVSQSPRYKVAKRGQDVALRCDPISGHVSLFWYQQALGQGPEFLTYFQNEAQLDKSGLPSDRFFAERPEGSVSTLKIQRTQQEDSAVYLCASSLATGGTDTQYFGPGTRLTVL.

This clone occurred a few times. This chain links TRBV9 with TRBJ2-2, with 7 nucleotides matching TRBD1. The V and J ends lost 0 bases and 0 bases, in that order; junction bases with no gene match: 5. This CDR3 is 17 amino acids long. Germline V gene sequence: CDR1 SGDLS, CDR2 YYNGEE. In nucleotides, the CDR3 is TGTGCCAGCAGCGTAGCACAGGGGTTATCGAACACCGGGGAGCTGTTTTTT. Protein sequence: CASSVAQGLSNTGELFF.

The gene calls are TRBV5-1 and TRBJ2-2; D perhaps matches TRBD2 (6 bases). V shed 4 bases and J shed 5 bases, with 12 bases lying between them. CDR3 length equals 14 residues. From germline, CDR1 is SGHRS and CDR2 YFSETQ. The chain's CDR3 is CASSTGTPTGELFF. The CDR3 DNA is TGCGCCAGCAGCACCGGGACTCCAACCGGGGAGCTGTTTTTT. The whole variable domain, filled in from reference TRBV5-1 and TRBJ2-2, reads KAGVTQTPRYLIKTRGQQVTLSCSPISGHRSVSWYQQTPGQGLQFLFEYFSETQRNKGNFPGRFSGRQFSNSRSEMNVSTLELGDSALYLCASSTGTPTGELFFGEGSRLTVL.

CDR3 loop: CSVETGYTGELFF. The CDR3 DNA sequence: TGCAGCGTTGAAACAGGCTACACCGGGGAGCTGTTTTTT. This chain uses TRBV29-1 with TRBJ2-2; perhaps TRBD1 as D (5 bases). The V and J ends lost 2 bases and 3 bases respectively, with 7 bases between them. Germline lookup yields CDR1 SQVTM and CDR2 ANQGSEA. The CDR3 covers 13 residues.

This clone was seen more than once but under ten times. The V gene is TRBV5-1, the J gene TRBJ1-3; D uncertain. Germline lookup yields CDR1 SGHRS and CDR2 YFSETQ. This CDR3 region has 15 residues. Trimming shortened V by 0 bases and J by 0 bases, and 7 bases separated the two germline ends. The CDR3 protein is CASSLAQSSGNTIYF. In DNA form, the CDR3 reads TGCGCCAGCAGCTTGGCACAGAGCTCTGGAAACACCATATATTTT.

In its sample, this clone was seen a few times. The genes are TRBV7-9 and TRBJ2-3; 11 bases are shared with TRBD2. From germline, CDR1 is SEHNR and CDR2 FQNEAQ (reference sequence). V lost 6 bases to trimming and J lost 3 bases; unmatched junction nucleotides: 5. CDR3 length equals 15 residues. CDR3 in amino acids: CASRGTSGVTDTQYF. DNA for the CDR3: TGTGCCAGCAGGGGGACTAGCGGCGTAACAGATACGCAGTATTTT.

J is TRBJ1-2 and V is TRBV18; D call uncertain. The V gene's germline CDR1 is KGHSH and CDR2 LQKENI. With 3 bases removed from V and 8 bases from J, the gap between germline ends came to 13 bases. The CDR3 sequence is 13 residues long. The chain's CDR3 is CASSPSSGGGYTF. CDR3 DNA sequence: TGTGCCAGCTCACCGAGCAGCGGCGGGGGCTACACCTTC.

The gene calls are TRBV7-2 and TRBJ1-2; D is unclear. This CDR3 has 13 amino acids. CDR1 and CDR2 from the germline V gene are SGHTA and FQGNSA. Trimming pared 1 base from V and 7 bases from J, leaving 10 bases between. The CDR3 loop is CASSLGVSLGYTF. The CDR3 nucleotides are TGTGCCAGCAGCTTAGGAGTTTCACTTGGCTACACCTTC.

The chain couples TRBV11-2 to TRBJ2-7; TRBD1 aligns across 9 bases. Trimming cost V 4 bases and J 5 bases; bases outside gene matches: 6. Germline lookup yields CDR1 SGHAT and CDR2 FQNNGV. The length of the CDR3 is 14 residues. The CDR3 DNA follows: TGTGCCAGCAGCTCCTACAGGGGGCTCGACGAGCAGTACTTC. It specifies CASSSYRGLDEQYF.

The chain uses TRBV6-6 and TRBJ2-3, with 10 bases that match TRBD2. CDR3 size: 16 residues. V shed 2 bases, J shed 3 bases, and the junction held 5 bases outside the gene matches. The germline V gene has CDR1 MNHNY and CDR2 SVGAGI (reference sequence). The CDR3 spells CASSYASGGDTDTQYF. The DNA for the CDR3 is TGTGCCAGCAGTTACGCCAGCGGGGGGGATACAGATACGCAGTATTTT.

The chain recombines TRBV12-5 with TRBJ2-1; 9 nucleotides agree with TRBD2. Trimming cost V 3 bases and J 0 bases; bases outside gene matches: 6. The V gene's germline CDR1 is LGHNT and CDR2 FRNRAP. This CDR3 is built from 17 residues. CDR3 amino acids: CASGFQTSGSSYNEQFF. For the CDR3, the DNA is TGTGCTAGTGGTTTCCAGACTAGCGGAAGCTCCTACAATGAGCAGTTCTTC.

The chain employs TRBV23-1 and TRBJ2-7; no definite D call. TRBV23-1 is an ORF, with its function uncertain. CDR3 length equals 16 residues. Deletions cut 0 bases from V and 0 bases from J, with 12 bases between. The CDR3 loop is CASSQSERRSSYEQYF. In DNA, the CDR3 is TGCGCCAGCAGTCAATCGGAGCGTAGAAGCTCCTACGAGCAGTACTTC.

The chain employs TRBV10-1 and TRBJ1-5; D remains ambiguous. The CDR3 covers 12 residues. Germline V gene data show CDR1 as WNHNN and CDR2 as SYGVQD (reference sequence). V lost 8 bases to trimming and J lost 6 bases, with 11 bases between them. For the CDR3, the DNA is TGCGCCAGCCGGGGAGGGTGTCAGCCCCAGCATTTT. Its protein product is CASRGGCQPQHF.

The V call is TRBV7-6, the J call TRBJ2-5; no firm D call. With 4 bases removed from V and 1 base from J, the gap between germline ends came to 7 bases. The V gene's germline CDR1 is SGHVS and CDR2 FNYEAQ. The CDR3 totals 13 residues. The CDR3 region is CASSSLAQETQYF. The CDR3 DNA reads TGTGCCAGCAGCTCCTTGGCCCAAGAGACCCAGTACTTC.